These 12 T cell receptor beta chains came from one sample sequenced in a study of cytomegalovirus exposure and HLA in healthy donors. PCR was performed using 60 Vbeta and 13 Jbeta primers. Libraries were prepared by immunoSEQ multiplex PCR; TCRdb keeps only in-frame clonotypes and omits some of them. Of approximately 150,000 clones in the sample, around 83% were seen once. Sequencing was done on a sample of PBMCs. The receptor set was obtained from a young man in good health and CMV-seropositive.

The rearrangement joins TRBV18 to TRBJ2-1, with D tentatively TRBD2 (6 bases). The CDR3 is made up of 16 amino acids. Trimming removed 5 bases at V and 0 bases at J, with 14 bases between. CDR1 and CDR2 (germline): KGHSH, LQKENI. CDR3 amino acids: CASSSPIGGSYNEQFF. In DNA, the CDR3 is TGTGCCAGCTCATCGCCAATCGGGGGCTCCTACAATGAGCAGTTCTTC.

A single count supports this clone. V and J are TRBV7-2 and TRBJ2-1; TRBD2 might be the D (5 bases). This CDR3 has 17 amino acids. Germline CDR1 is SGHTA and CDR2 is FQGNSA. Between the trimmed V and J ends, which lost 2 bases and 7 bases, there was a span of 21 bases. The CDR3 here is CASSLIFRSTGGNEQFF. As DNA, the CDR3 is TGTGCCAGCAGCTTAATTTTTAGGTCTACCGGAGGTAATGAGCAGTTCTTC.

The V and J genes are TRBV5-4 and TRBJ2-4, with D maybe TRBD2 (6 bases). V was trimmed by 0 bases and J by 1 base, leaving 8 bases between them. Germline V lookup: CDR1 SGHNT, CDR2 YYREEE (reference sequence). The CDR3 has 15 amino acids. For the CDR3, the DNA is TGTGCCAGCAGCTTGGGAGGGAGGGCCAAAAACATTCAGTACTTC. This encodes CASSLGGRAKNIQYF.

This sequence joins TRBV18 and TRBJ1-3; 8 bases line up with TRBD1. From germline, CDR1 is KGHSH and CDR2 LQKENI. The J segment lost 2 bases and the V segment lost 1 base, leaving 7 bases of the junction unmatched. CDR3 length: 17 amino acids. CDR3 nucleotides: TGTGCCAGCTCACCACTTGGACAGGGTAGTCCTGGAAACACCATATATTTT. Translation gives CASSPLGQGSPGNTIYF.

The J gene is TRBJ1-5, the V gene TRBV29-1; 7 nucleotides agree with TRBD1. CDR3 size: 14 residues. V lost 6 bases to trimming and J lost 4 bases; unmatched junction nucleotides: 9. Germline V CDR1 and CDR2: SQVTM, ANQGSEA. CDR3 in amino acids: CSVWDSWGNQPQHF. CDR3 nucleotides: TGCAGCGTGTGGGACAGCTGGGGGAATCAGCCCCAGCATTTT.

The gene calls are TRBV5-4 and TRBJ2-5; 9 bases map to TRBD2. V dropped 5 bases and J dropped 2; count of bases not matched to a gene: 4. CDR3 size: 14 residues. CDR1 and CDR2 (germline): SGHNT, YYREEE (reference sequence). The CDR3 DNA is TGTGCCAGCAGTAGCGGGAGTCGGCAAGAGACCCAGTACTTC. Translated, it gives CASSSGSRQETQYF.

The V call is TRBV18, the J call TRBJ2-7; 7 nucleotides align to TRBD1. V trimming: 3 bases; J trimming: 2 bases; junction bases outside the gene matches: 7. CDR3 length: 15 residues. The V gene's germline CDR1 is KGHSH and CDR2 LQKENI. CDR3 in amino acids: CASSPRGTATYEQYF. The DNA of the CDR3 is TGTGCCAGCTCACCTCGAGGGACAGCAACCTACGAGCAGTACTTC.

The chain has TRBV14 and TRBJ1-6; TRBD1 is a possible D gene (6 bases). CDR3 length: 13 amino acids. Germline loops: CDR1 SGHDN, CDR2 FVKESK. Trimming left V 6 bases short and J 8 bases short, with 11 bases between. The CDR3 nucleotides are TGTGCCAGCAGACAACAGGGTTATTCACCCCTCCACTTT. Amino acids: CASRQQGYSPLHF.

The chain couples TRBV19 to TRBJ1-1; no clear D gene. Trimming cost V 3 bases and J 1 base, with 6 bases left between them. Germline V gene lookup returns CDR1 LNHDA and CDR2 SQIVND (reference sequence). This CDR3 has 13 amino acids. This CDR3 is CASSMSGNTEAFF. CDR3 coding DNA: TGTGCCAGTAGTATGTCAGGGAACACTGAAGCTTTCTTT. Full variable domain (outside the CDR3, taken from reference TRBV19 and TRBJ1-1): DGGITQSPKYLFRKEGQNVTLSCEQNLNHDAMYWYRQDPGQGLRLIYYSQIVNDFQKGDIAEGYSVSREKKESFPLTVTSAQKNPTAFYLCASSMSGNTEAFFGQGTRLTVV.

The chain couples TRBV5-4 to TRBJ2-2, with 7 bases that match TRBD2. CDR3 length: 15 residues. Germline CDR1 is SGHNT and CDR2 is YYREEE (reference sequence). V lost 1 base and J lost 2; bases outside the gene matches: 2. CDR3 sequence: CASSLLAVNTGELFF. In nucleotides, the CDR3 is TGTGCCAGCAGCTTGCTAGCGGTTAACACCGGGGAGCTGTTTTTT.

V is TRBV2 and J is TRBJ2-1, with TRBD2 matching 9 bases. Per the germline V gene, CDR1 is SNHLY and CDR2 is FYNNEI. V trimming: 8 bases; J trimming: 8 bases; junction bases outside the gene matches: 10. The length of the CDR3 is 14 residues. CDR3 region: CASGLIAGAHEQFF. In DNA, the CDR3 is TGTGCCAGCGGGTTGATAGCGGGAGCACATGAGCAGTTCTTC. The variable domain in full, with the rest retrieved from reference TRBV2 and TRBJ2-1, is EPEVTQTPSHQVTQMGQEVILRCVPISNHLYFYWYRQILGQKVEFLVSFYNNEISEKSEIFDDQFSVERPDGSNFTLKIRSTKLEDSAMYFCASGLIAGAHEQFFGPGTRLTVL.

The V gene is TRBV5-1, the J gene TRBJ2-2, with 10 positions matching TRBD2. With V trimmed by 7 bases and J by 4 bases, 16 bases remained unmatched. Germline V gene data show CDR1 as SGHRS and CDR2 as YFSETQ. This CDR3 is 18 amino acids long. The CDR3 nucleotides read TGCGCCAGCGCTATTCTAGCGGGAGAGGCGAGCCGCACCGGGGAGCTGTTTTTT. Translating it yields CASAILAGEASRTGELFF.